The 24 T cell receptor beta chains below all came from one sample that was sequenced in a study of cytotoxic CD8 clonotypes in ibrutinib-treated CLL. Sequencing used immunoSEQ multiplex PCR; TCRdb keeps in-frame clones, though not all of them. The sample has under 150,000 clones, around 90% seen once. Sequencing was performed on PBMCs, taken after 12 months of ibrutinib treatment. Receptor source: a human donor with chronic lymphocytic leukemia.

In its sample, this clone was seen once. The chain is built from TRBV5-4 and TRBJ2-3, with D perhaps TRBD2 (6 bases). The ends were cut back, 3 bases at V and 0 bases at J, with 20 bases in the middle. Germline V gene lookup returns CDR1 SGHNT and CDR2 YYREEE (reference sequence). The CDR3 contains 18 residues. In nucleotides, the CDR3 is TGTGCCAGCAGCTCCCGCTTAGGGAGCGGGTCTAGCACAGATACGCAGTATTTT. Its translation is CASSSRLGSGSSTDTQYF.

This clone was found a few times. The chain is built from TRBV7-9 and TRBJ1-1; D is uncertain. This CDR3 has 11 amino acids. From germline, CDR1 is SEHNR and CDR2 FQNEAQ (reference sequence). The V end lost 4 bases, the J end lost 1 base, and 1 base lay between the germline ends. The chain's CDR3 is CASSSNTEAFF. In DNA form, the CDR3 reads TGTGCCAGCAGCTCGAACACTGAAGCTTTCTTT.

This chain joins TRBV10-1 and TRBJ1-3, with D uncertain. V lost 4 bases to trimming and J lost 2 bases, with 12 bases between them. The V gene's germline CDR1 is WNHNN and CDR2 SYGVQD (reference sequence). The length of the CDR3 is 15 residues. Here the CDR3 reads CASSGGRRTGNTIYF. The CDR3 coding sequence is TGCGCCAGCAGTGGCGGCAGAAGAACTGGAAACACCATATATTTT.

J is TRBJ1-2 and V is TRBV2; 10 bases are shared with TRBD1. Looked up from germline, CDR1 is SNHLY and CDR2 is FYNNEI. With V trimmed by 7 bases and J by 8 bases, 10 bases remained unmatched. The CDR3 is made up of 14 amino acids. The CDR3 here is CASTFTGTGVGYTF. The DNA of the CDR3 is TGTGCCAGCACCTTTACCGGGACAGGGGTCGGCTACACCTTC.

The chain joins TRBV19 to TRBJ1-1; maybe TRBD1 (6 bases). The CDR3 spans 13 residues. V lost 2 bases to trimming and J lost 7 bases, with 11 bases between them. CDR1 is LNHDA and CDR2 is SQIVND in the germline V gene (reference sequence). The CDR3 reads CASSITRGLEAFF. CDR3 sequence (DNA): TGTGCCAGTAGTATAACCCGGGGGCTTGAAGCTTTCTTT.

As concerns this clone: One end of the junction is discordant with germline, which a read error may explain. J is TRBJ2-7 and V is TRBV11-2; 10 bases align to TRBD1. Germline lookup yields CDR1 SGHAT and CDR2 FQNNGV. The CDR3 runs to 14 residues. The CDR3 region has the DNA TGTGCCAGCAGCTTAGGGGACAGGGGATTTAGATATAGCTTC. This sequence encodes CASSLGDRGFRYSF.

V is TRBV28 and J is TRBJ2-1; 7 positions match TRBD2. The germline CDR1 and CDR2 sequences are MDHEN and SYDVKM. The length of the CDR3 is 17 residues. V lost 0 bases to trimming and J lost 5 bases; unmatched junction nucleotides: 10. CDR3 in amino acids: CASSLWVAGAGHNEQFF. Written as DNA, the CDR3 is TGTGCCAGCAGTTTATGGGTCGCGGGAGCCGGTCACAATGAGCAGTTCTTC.

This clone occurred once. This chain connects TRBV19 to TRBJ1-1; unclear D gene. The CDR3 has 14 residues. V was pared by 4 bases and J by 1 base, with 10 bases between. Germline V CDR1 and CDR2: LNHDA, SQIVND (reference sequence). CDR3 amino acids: CASSRNSGNTEAFF. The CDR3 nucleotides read TGTGCCAGTAGTAGGAACAGCGGGAACACTGAAGCTTTCTTT.

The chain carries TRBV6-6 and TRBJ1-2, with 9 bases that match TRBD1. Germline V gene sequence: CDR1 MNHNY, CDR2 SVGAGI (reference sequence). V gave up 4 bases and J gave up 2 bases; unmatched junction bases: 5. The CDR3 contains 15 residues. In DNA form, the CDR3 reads TGTGCCAGCAGTTCTGCGACAGGGGGAAACTATGGCTACACCTTC. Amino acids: CASSSATGGNYGYTF.

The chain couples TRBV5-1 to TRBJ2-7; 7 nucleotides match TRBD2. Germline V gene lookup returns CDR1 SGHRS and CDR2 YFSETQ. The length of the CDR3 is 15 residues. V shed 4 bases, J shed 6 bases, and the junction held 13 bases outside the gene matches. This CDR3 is CASSPRGGVDGEQYF. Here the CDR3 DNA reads TGCGCCAGCAGCCCACGGGGAGGGGTGGATGGCGAGCAGTACTTC.

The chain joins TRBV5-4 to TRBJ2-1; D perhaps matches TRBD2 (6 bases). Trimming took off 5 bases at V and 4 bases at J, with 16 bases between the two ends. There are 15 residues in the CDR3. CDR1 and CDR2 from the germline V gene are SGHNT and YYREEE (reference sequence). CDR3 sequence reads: CASSPGLTTYNEQFF. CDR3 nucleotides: TGTGCCAGCAGTCCGGGACTTACCACTTACAATGAGCAGTTCTTC.

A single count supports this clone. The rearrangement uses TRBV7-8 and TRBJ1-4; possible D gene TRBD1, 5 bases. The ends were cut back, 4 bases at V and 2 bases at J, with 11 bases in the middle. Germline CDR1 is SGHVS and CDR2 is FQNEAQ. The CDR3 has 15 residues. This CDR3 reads CASSSQGVTNEKLFF. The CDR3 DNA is TGTGCCAGCAGCTCCCAAGGGGTCACTAATGAAAAACTGTTTTTT.

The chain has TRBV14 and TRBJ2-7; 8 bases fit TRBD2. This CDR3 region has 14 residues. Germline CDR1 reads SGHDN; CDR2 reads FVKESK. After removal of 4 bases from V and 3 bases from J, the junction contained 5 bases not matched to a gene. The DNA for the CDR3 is TGTGCCAGCAGCCCCGGGACTAGAGGCTACGAGCAGTACTTC. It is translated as CASSPGTRGYEQYF. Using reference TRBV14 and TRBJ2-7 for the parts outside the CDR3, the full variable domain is EAGVTQFPSHSVIEKGQTVTLRCDPISGHDNLYWYRRVMGKEIKFLLHFVKESKQDESGMPNNRFLAERTGGTYSTLKVQPAELEDSGVYFCASSPGTRGYEQYFGPGTRLTVT.

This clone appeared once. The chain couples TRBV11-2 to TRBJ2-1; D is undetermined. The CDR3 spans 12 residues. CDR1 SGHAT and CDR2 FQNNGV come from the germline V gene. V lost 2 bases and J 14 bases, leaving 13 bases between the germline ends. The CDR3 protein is CASSLKFREEFF. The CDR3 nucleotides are TGTGCCAGCAGCTTAAAGTTTAGAGAGGAGTTCTTC.

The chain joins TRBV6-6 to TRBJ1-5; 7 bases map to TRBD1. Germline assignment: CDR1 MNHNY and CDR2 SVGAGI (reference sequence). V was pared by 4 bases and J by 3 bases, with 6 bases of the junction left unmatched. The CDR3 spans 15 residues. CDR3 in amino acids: CASSLGTALNQPQHF. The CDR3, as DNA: TGTGCCAGCAGTTTAGGGACAGCCCTCAATCAGCCCCAGCATTTT.

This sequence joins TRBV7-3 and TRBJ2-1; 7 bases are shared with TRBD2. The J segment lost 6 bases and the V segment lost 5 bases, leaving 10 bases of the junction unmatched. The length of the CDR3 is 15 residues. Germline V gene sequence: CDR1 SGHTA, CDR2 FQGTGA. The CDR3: CASSRGGGLGNEQFF. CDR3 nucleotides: TGTGCCAGCAGCCGCGGGGGAGGGCTAGGCAATGAGCAGTTCTTC.

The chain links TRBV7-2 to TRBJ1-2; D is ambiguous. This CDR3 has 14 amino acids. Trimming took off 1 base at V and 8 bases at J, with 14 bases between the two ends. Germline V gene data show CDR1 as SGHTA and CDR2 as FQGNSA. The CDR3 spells CASSLGLPQVGYTF. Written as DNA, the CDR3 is TGTGCCAGCAGCTTAGGTCTCCCGCAGGTCGGCTACACCTTC.

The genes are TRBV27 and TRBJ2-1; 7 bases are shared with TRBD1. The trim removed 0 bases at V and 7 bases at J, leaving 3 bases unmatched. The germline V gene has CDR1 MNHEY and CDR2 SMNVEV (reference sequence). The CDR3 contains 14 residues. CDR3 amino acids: CASSLSTGANEQFF. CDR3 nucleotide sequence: TGTGCCAGCAGTTTATCCACAGGGGCGAATGAGCAGTTCTTC.

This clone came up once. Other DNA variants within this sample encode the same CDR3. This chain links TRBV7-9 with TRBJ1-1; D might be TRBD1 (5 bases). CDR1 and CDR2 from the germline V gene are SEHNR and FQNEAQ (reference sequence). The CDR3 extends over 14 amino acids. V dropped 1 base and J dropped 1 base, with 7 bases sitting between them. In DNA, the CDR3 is TGTGCCAGCAGCTTAGATACAGGGAACACTGAAGCTTTCTTT. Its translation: CASSLDTGNTEAFF.

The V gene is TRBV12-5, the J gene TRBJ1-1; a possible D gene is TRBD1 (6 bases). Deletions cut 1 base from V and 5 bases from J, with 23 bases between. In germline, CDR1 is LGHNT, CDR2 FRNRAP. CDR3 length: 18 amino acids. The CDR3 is CASGLALGGQNIETEAFF. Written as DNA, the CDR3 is TGTGCTAGTGGTTTGGCCCTTGGGGGGCAAAACATAGAGACTGAAGCTTTCTTT.

This chain's CDR3 is CASSWTSGSYEQYF. The CDR3, as DNA: TGTGCCAGCAGCTGGACTAGCGGGAGCTACGAGCAGTACTTC. J is TRBJ2-7 and V is TRBV7-2; 13 bases fit TRBD2. This CDR3 spans 14 amino acids. Germline V gene data show CDR1 as SGHTA and CDR2 as FQGNSA. V shed 4 bases and J 3 bases; nucleotides not matched to a gene: 0.

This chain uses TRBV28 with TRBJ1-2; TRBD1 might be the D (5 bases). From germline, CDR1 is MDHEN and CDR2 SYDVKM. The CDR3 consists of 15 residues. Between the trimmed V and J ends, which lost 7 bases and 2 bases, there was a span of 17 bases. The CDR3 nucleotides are TGTGCCAGCACCAATAGAAGGACACTCAACTATGGCTACACCTTC. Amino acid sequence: CASTNRRTLNYGYTF.

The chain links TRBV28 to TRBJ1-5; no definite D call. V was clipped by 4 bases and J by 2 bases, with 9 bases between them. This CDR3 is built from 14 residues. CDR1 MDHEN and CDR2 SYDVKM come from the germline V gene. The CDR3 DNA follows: TGTGCCAGCAGTTACGGGTCAGGCAATCAGCCCCAGCATTTT. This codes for CASSYGSGNQPQHF.

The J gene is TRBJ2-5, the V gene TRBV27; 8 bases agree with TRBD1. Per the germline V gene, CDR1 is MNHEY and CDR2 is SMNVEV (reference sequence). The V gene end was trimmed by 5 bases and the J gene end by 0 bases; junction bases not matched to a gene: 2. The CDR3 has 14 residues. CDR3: CASSGGQDQETQYF. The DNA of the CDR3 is TGTGCCAGCAGTGGGGGACAGGACCAAGAGACCCAGTACTTC.